This entry is about one TCR beta chain. Its antigen is still unknown. Trimming removed 6 bases from V and 9 bases from J; junction bases left unmatched: 6. CDR1 is MNHNS and CDR2 is SASEGT in the germline V gene. This CDR3 region has 13 residues. The data were taken from a study of Tregs in tolerant kidney transplant recipients. Overall study findings and caveats: Tregs expanded with activated donor B cells seemed most donor-specific.

Data came from immunoSEQ multiplex PCR; TCRdb stores just in-frame clones and leaves some out. In the table there are around 52,000 clones, around 80% of which are singletons. This chain connects TRBV6-1 to TRBJ2-1; 9 bases agree with TRBD2. The specimen was CD4+ T cells from blood. The receptor's source is a human donor in good health. The DNA for the CDR3 is TGTGCCAGCAGAGTAGCGGGGGTGGGTGAGCAGTTCTTC. Translation: CASRVAGVGEQFF.